A selection of T cell receptor beta chains follows, all from one sample in a study of cytomegalovirus exposure and HLA in healthy donors. The table came from immunoSEQ multiplex PCR; TCRdb's copy has only in-frame clones and leaves some out. Here the sample spans about 71,000 clones, approximately 94% being singletons. What was sequenced was PBMCs. Receptors were obtained from a woman between 18 and 30 years old in good health and CMV-seronegative. Each CDR3 is given with its conserved first and last residue. The order of the fields is V gene, CDR3 protein.

>TRBV4-3
CASSQERTGENTDTQYF
>TRBV7-3
CASSRDRDTEQYF
>TRBV13
CASSLLLAGGLGEETQYF
>TRBV19
CASSLGTTQDTQYF
>TRBV7-8
CASSLATRRNEKLFF
>TRBV9
CASSLASRFSDTQYF
>TRBV6-1
CASSDQEGSGGELFF
>TRBV7-2
CASTLRAGGTDTQYF
>TRBV5-6
CASSSAGGSYGYTF
>TRBV30
CAKLQGTEQYF
>TRBV5-4
CASSLTPLEETQYF
>TRBV28
CASRGKAFQETQYF
>TRBV28
CASSHLISGNEQFF